The sequence of this TCR beta chain was determined in a study of control samples from healthy donors and cancer patients. Germline CDR1 reads SGDLS; CDR2 reads YYNGEE. The CDR3 is 15 amino acids. The V and J ends lost 0 bases and 3 bases, in that order; junction bases with no gene match: 4. Sequenced by immunoSEQ multiplex PCR; TCRdb stores in-frame clones only, minus some. The data show over 100,000 clones, over 75% seen once. The rearrangement uses TRBV9 and TRBJ2-7; TRBD2 matches 9 bases. Material for sequencing was blood. The TCR originated in a man between 35 and 55 years old in good health. For the CDR3, the DNA is TGTGCCAGCAGCGTAGCTAGCGGGGTAGACTACGAGCAGTACTTC. Its protein is CASSVASGVDYEQYF.